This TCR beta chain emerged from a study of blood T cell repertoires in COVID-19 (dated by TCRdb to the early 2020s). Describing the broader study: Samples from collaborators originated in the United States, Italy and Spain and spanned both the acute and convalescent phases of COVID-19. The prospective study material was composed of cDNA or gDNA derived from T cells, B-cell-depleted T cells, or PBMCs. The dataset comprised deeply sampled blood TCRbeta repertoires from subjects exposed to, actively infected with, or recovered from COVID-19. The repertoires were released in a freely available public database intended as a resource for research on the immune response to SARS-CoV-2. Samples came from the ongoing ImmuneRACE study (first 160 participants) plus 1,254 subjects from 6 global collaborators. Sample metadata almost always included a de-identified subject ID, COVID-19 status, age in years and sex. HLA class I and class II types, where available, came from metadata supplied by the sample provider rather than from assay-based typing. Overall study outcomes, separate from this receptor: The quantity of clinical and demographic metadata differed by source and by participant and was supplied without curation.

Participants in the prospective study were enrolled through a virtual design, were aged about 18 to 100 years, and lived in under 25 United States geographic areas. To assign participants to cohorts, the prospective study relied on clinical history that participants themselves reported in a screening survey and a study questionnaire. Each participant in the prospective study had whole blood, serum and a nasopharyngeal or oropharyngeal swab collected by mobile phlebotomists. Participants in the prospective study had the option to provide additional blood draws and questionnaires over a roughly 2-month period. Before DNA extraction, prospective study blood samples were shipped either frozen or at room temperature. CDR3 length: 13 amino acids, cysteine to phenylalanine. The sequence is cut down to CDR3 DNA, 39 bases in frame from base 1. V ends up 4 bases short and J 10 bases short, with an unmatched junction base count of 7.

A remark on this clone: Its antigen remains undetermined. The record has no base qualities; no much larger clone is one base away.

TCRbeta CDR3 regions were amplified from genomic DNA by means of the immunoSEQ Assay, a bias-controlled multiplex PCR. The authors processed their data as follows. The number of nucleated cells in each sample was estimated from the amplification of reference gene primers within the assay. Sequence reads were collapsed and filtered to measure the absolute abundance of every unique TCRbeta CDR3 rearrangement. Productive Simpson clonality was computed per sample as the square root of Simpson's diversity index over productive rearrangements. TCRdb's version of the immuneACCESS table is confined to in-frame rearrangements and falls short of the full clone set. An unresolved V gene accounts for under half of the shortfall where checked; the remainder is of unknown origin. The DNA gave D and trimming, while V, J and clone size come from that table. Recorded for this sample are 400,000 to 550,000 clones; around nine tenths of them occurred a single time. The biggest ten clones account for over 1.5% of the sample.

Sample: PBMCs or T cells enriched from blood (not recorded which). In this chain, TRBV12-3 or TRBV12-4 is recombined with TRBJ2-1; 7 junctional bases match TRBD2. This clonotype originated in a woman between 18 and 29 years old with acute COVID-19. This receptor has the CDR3 CASSSGFGREQFF. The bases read TGTGCCAGCAGTTCTGGTTTCGGGAGGGAGCAGTTCTTC.